This T cell receptor beta chain was recorded in a study of T cells in Graves' hyperthyroidism and ophthalmopathy. Researchers amplified the TCR beta CDR3 regions from RNA transcripts. Using the HTBI primer set, a first-round RT-PCR was run on the TCR CDR3. TCRdb independently ran MiXCR on the multiplex PCR reads; one entry per CDR3 protein. The sample carries about half a million distinct CDR3 sequences, less than 25% recorded once. If no ophthalmopathy progression occurred within 18 months, Graves' hyperthyroidism was stable. Each diagnosis drew on symptoms, thyroxine, TRAb, thyroid ultrasound and orbital computed tomography findings. This clonotype was seen many times. Sequencing used blood. This TCR was sampled from a man between 18 and 35 years old with Graves' hyperthyroidism.

This chain's CDR3 is CSAVQTGVNTEAFF. CDR3 DNA: TGCAGTGCTGTACAAACAGGGGTGAACACTGAAGCTTTCTTT. V and J are TRBV20-1 and TRBJ1-1; 7 nucleotides align to TRBD1. V lost 5 bases and J lost 0; bases outside the gene matches: 6. The germline CDR1 and CDR2 sequences are DFQATT and SNEGSKA (reference sequence). CDR3 length: 14 residues.